The rows below give T cell receptor beta chains drawn from one sample of a study of cytomegalovirus exposure and HLA in healthy donors. TCRdb's copy holds only in-frame clones and misses some; the assay was immunoSEQ multiplex PCR. The sample lists some 190,000 clones; around three quarters were seen once. The sequencing input was PBMCs. These TCRs come from a woman in her twenties or thirties in good health and CMV-seronegative. The CDR3 runs from the conserved cysteine through the conserved F or W. D genes are given only for firm matches.

V	D	J	CDR3	DNA
TRBV4-2	TRBD2	TRBJ2-1	CASSQASGVYNEQFF	TGTGCCAGCAGCCAAGCTAGCGGGGTCTACAATGAGCAGTTCTTC
TRBV7-8	TRBD1	TRBJ2-1	CASSPLDRLAYNEQFF	TGTGCCAGCAGCCCCCTGGACAGGTTGGCATACAATGAGCAGTTCTTC
TRBV9	TRBD2	TRBJ2-3	CASSVISGVTDTQYF	TGTGCCAGCAGCGTGATTAGCGGGGTTACAGATACGCAGTATTTT
TRBV9	TRBD2	TRBJ2-2	CASSVGLAGALNTGELFF	TGTGCCAGCAGCGTGGGACTAGCGGGGGCTCTGAACACCGGGGAGCTGTTTTTT
TRBV7-2	TRBD1	TRBJ2-7	CASRVTGGHEQYF	TGTGCCAGCAGGGTTACAGGGGGCCACGAGCAGTACTTC
TRBV10-2	.	TRBJ1-6	CASSARSREGSPLHF	TGCGCCAGCAGTGCGCGTAGCCGGGAAGGTTCACCCCTCCACTTT
TRBV15	TRBD1	TRBJ2-3	CATSTSNIEDRVSTDTQYF	TGTGCCACCAGCACATCAAATATTGAAGACAGGGTTAGCACAGATACGCAGTATTTT
TRBV6-5	TRBD2	TRBJ2-7	CASRPSGGASYEQYF	TGTGCCAGCAGACCCAGCGGGGGGGCCTCCTACGAGCAGTACTTC
TRBV11-2	.	TRBJ1-1	CASSSVRGNTEAFF	TGTGCCAGCAGCTCAGTGAGAGGAAACACTGAAGCTTTCTTT
TRBV15	TRBD1	TRBJ2-7	CATSSRQGARYEQYF	TGTGCCACCAGCAGTAGACAGGGGGCCCGTTACGAGCAGTACTTC